This paragraph covers one T cell receptor (beta chain) sequence. Its specificity is not known. This entry comes from a study of T cell responses to AZD1222 COVID-19 vaccine. Findings and caveats of the study: Donors were mostly white British, more females; clonal diversity possibly underestimated. Per reports, nearly half of all spike-specific TCRs target regions that are unmutated in variants. Vaccine-related CD4 TCRs covered spike, predominating at 160-218 and 743-854. Seropositive status at baseline applied to only a handful of AZD1222 recipients.

The V gene's germline CDR1 is SGHTA and CDR2 FQGNSA. Trimming removed 0 bases from V and 2 bases from J, with 7 bases in between. CDR3 size: 14 residues. TCRdb's copy holds only in-frame clones and misses some; the assay was immunoSEQ multiplex PCR. The sample carries about 120,000 clones, about 92% recorded once. The sample here was peripheral blood, taken on day 0 of AZD1222 vaccination. The receptor was isolated from an adult in good health. The V gene is TRBV7-2, the J gene TRBJ1-2; no clear D gene. The CDR3 bases are TGTGCCAGCAGCTTAGCGGCGGGGAACTATGGCTACACCTTC. Translation: CASSLAAGNYGYTF.